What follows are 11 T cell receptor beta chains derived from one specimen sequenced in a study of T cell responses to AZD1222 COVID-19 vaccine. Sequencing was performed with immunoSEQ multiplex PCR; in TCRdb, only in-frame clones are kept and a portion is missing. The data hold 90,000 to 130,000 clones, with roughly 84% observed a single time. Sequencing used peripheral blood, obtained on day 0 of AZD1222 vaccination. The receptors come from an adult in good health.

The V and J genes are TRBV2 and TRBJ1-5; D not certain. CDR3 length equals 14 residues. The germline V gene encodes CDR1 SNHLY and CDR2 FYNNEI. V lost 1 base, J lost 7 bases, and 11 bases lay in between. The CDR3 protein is CASSEGLTTQPQHF. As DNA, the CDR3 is TGTGCCAGCAGTGAAGGTTTGACCACGCAGCCCCAGCATTTT.

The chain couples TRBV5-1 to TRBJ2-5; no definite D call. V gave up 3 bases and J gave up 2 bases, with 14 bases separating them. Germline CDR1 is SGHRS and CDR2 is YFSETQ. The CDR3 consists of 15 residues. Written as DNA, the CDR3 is TGCGCCAGCAGCTCGGGTAGGGCCGTACAAGAGACCCAGTACTTC. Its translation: CASSSGRAVQETQYF.

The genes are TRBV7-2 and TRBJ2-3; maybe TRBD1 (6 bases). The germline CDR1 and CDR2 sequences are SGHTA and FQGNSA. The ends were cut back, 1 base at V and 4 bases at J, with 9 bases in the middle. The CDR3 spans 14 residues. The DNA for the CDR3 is TGTGCCAGCAGCTTAGGGCAGGGGCCAGATACGCAGTATTTT. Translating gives CASSLGQGPDTQYF. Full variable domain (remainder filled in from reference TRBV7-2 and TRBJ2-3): GAGVSQSPSNKVTEKGKDVELRCDPISGHTALYWYRQSLGQGLEFLIYFQGNSAPDKSGLPSDRFSAERTGGSVSTLTIQRTQQEDSAVYLCASSLGQGPDTQYFGPGTRLTVL.

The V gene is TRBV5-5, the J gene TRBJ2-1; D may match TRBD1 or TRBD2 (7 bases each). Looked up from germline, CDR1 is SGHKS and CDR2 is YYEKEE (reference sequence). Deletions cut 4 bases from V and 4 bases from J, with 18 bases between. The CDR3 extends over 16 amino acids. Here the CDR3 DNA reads TGTGCCAGCAGCGGGGGGGGGCCGGGACAGTACAATGAGCAGTTCTTC. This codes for CASSGGGPGQYNEQFF.

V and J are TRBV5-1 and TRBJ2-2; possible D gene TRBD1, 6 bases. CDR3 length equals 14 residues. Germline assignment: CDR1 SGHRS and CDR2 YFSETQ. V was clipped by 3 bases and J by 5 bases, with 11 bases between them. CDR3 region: CASSSQGETGELFF. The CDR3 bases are TGCGCCAGCAGCTCACAGGGTGAAACCGGGGAGCTGTTTTTT.

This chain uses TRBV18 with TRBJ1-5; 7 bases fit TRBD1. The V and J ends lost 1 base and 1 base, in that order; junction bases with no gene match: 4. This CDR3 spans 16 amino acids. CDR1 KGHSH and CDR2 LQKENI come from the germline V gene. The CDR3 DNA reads TGTGCCAGCTCACCACGGTCACAGGGGAGCAATCAGCCCCAGCATTTT. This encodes CASSPRSQGSNQPQHF.

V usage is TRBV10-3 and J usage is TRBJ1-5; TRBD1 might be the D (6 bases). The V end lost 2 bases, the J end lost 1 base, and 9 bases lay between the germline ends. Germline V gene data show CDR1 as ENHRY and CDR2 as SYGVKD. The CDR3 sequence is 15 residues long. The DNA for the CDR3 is TGTGCCATCAGTGAGAGGCAGGGGAGCAATCAGCCCCAGCATTTT. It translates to CAISERQGSNQPQHF.

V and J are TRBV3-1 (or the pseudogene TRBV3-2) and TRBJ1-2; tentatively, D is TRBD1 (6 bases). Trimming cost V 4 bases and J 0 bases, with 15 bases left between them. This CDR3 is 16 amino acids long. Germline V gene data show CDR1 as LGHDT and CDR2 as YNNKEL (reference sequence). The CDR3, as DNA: TGTGCCAGCAGCCCCACCCCGGGGGCATCTAACTATGGCTACACCTTC. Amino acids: CASSPTPGASNYGYTF.

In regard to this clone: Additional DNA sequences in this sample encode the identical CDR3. Here the CDR3 DNA reads TGTGCCAGCAGCTTAGTGCTGGGACTAGCGGGGGGTCTGTACTTC. Its protein is CASSLVLGLAGGLYF. The rearrangement links TRBV11-2 to TRBJ2-7; 15 bases line up with TRBD2. V trimming: 1 base; J trimming: 12 bases; junction bases outside the gene matches: 7. This CDR3 region has 15 residues. Germline-derived CDR1 and CDR2 are SGHAT and FQNNGV.

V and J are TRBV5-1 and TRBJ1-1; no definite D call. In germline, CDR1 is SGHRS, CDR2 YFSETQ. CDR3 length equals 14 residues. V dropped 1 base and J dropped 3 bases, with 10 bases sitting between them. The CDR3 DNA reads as TGCGCCAGCAGCTTGATGACGGGGTACACTGAAGCTTTCTTT. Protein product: CASSLMTGYTEAFF.

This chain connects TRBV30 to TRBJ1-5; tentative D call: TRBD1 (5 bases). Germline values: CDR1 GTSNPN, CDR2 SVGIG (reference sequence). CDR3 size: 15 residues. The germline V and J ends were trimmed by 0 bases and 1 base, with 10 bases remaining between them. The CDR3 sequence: CAWSVDWGSNQPQHF. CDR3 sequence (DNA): TGTGCCTGGAGTGTAGATTGGGGGAGCAATCAGCCCCAGCATTTT.